These 16 T cell receptor beta chains originate from one sample sequenced in a study of cytomegalovirus exposure and HLA in healthy donors. The PCR employed 60 Vbeta primers together with 13 Jbeta primers. Data came from immunoSEQ multiplex PCR; TCRdb stores just in-frame clones and leaves some out. This sample yields around 130,000 clones, of which roughly 80% are seen a single time; about 10% belongs to the top ten. Sequencing input: PBMCs. The receptors stem from a male donor in good health and CMV-seropositive.

The V call is TRBV28, the J call TRBJ2-3, with a tentative D call TRBD2 (5 bases). CDR3 length: 15 amino acids. Trimming stripped 5 bases from V and 6 bases from J, with 18 bases between. Germline V gives CDR1 MDHEN, CDR2 SYDVKM. The CDR3 nucleotides are TGTGCCAGCAGTCCCCGAGGTGGGAGAGGGGATACGCAGTATTTT. Amino acids: CASSPRGGRGDTQYF.

This rearrangement joins TRBV27 to TRBJ2-3; D uncertain. V was cut by 2 bases and J by 0 bases, with 3 bases left in between. This CDR3 is built from 13 residues. CDR1 is MNHEY, CDR2 SMNVEV, per germline (reference sequence). The CDR3 nucleotides read TGTGCCAGCAGTTTAGTAAGCACAGATACGCAGTATTTT. Translated, it gives CASSLVSTDTQYF.

This clone was observed a single time. This chain links TRBV11-2 with TRBJ2-7, with D perhaps matching TRBD2 (6 bases). V was trimmed by 1 base and J by 0 bases, leaving 10 bases between them. Germline values: CDR1 SGHAT, CDR2 FQNNGV. The length of the CDR3 is 15 residues. The CDR3 is CASSLGGGNSYEQYF. The CDR3 DNA follows: TGTGCCAGCAGCTTAGGAGGCGGGAACTCCTACGAGCAGTACTTC.

The rearrangement joins TRBV6-6 to TRBJ1-3, with 8 bases matching TRBD1. Losses at the gene ends were 4 bases for V and 0 bases for J; bases not matched to a gene: 2. There are 15 residues in the CDR3. The germline CDR1 and CDR2 sequences are MNHNY and SVGAGI (reference sequence). For the CDR3, the DNA is TGTGCCAGCAGTTTTACAGGGGGCTCTGGAAACACCATATATTTT. Protein product: CASSFTGGSGNTIYF.

V is TRBV6-5 and J is TRBJ2-7; tentatively, D is TRBD2 (5 bases). V was shortened by 5 bases and J by 3 bases, with 11 bases between the two germline ends. Germline V gene lookup returns CDR1 MNHEY and CDR2 SVGAGI. The CDR3 consists of 13 residues. In DNA, the CDR3 is TGTGCCAGCAGTCCGTCGGGATTCTACGAGCAGTACTTC. Protein: CASSPSGFYEQYF.

The V and J genes are TRBV6-6 and TRBJ2-1, with D unclear. The CDR3 runs 12 residues. Trimming removed 5 bases from V and 8 bases from J, with 10 bases in between. CDR1 and CDR2 (germline): MNHNY, SVGAGI (reference sequence). The CDR3 nucleotides read TGTGCCAGCAGTCGCCAGGTCCATGAGCAGTTCTTC. Translation: CASSRQVHEQFF.

This clone was picked up one time. The rearrangement links TRBV5-6 to TRBJ2-7; 7 bases align to TRBD2. The V segment lost 4 bases and the J segment 0 bases; nucleotides outside the gene matches: 10. Per the germline V gene, CDR1 is SGHDT and CDR2 is YYEEEE. The CDR3 loop spans 16 amino acids. The CDR3 region has the DNA TGTGCCAGCAGCCCATCAACCGGGGGGAGCTCCTACGAGCAGTACTTC. It translates to CASSPSTGGSSYEQYF.

The genes are TRBV7-2 and TRBJ1-1, with 9 bases that match TRBD1. This CDR3 has 13 residues. V lost 4 bases and J lost 8; bases outside the gene matches: 5. The germline V gene has CDR1 SGHTA and CDR2 FQGNSA. For the CDR3, the DNA is TGTGCCAGCAGCTCCCCGGGGACAGGGGAAGCTTTCTTT. It translates to CASSSPGTGEAFF.

The rearrangement uses TRBV6-5 and TRBJ2-7; 7 bases align to TRBD1. The CDR3 contains 15 residues. Trimming at V came to 6 bases and at J to 5 bases, leaving 13 bases not matched to a gene. Germline V CDR1 and CDR2: MNHEY, SVGAGI. The CDR3 is CASSPRGLVGHEQYF. In DNA, the CDR3 is TGTGCCAGCAGCCCAAGGGGGCTGGTCGGCCACGAGCAGTACTTC.

The chain links TRBV5-1 to TRBJ1-4; 7 bases map to TRBD1. CDR1 and CDR2 (germline): SGHRS, YFSETQ. V was clipped by 4 bases and J by 3 bases; unmatched bases: 6. This CDR3 is 15 amino acids long. This CDR3 reads CASSPEGAANEKLFF. For the CDR3, the DNA is TGCGCCAGCAGCCCTGAGGGGGCGGCTAATGAAAAACTGTTTTTT.

The chain uses TRBV2 and TRBJ2-5; 9 bases line up with TRBD2. The CDR3 extends over 14 amino acids. Germline CDR1 and CDR2: SNHLY and FYNNEI. V shed 4 bases and J 9 bases; nucleotides not matched to a gene: 9. The CDR3 DNA reads as TGTGCCAGCAGTGTACTAGCGGGTGGGCGGTCCCAGTACTTC. It yields the protein CASSVLAGGRSQYF.

The count of this clone is one. The gene calls are TRBV5-4 and TRBJ2-1; TRBD1 might be the D (6 bases). Per the germline V gene, CDR1 is SGHNT and CDR2 is YYREEE (reference sequence). V was cut by 2 bases and J by 4 bases, with 7 bases left in between. The CDR3 runs 13 residues. The CDR3 here is CASSLGGYNEQFF. The CDR3 DNA reads as TGTGCCAGCAGCTTAGGGGGATACAATGAGCAGTTCTTC.

This chain links TRBV25-1 with TRBJ1-1; possibly TRBD1 for D (6 bases). The CDR3 loop spans 14 amino acids. Trimming removed 8 bases from V and 3 bases from J, with 16 bases in between. CDR1 and CDR2 from the germline V gene are MGHDK and SYGVNS. The CDR3 bases are TGTGCCAGCCAATACAGGGTAACGGACACTGAAGCTTTCTTT. Encoded protein: CASQYRVTDTEAFF.

CDR3 bases: TGTGCCAGCAGCGAGGGAGGGTATAGCAATCAGCCCCAGCATTTT. It translates to CASSEGGYSNQPQHF. The chain couples TRBV9 to TRBJ1-5; no reliable D call. The germline V gene encodes CDR1 SGDLS and CDR2 YYNGEE. This CDR3 spans 15 amino acids. V was pared by 3 bases and J by 0 bases, with 10 bases between.

The chain uses TRBV27 and TRBJ2-7; the D gene is possibly TRBD2 (5 bases). Germline V gives CDR1 MNHEY, CDR2 SMNVEV (reference sequence). V was trimmed by 4 bases and J by 3 bases, leaving 31 bases between them. The CDR3 loop spans 20 amino acids. CDR3 amino acids: CASSSDFSDGEIRTNYEQYF. Written as DNA, the CDR3 is TGTGCCAGCAGTTCCGACTTTTCGGATGGGGAGATTAGGACCAACTACGAGCAGTACTTC.

This chain links TRBV7-3 with TRBJ2-1, with 8 bases identical to TRBD2. V shed 5 bases and J 10 bases; nucleotides not matched to a gene: 4. The CDR3 totals 12 residues. In germline, CDR1 is SGHTA, CDR2 FQGTGA. The CDR3 sequence: CASSPGGREQFF. The CDR3 bases are TGTGCCAGCAGCCCGGGGGGGCGGGAGCAGTTCTTC.